The 32 T cell receptor beta chains in this list originate from one sample, sequenced in a study of cytomegalovirus exposure and HLA in healthy donors. Primers for the PCR totalled 60 Vbeta and 13 Jbeta. Generated by immunoSEQ multiplex PCR, the TCRdb table keeps only in-frame clones and is missing some. The sample lists over 95,000 clones, approximately 80% occurring once. The sequenced sample consisted of PBMCs. The receptors stem from a man between 40 and 49 years old in good health and CMV-seropositive.

The chain links TRBV9 to TRBJ1-1; maybe TRBD1 (5 bases). The length of the CDR3 is 17 residues. The germline V gene has CDR1 SGDLS and CDR2 YYNGEE. Trimming stripped 4 bases from V and 1 base from J, with 20 bases between. The CDR3 nucleotides read TGTGCCAGCAGCCCTAACATAAACCCAAGGGGGAACACTGAAGCTTTCTTT. Protein sequence: CASSPNINPRGNTEAFF.

The rearrangement links TRBV2 to TRBJ1-5; D might be TRBD1 (6 bases). Trimming pared 6 bases from V and 3 bases from J, leaving 9 bases between. The germline V gene encodes CDR1 SNHLY and CDR2 FYNNEI. The CDR3 runs to 13 residues. Here the CDR3 DNA reads TGTGCCAGCAGAGGACAGTCCAATCAGCCCCAGCATTTT. This gives the protein CASRGQSNQPQHF.

The V gene is TRBV7-3, the J gene TRBJ2-5; possibly TRBD1 for D (6 bases). The CDR3 contains 15 residues. With 0 bases removed from V and 5 bases from J, the gap between germline ends came to 13 bases. The germline V gene encodes CDR1 SGHTA and CDR2 FQGTGA. This CDR3 reads CASSLTGTLSETQYF. For the CDR3, the DNA is TGTGCCAGCAGCTTAACGGGGACACTTTCGGAGACCCAGTACTTC.

V is TRBV18 and J is TRBJ1-1; 7 bases fit TRBD1. The V and J ends lost 6 bases and 5 bases, in that order; junction bases with no gene match: 12. CDR1 KGHSH and CDR2 LQKENI come from the germline V gene. The CDR3 runs 15 residues. The CDR3 reads CASSPPGGRGTEAFF. CDR3 nucleotide sequence: TGTGCCAGCTCGCCCCCAGGGGGGAGAGGGACTGAAGCTTTCTTT.

This rearrangement joins TRBV4-1 to TRBJ2-3, with a tentative D call TRBD2 (6 bases). CDR3 length: 13 amino acids. V was trimmed by 3 bases and J by 5 bases, leaving 9 bases between them. In germline, CDR1 is MGHRA, CDR2 YSYEKL. The CDR3 DNA sequence: TGCGCCAGCAGCCAGGGACTCGAAGATACGCAGTATTTT. This translates into CASSQGLEDTQYF.

V and J are TRBV13 and TRBJ1-1; 10 nucleotides match TRBD1. Per the germline V gene, CDR1 is PRHDT and CDR2 is FYEKMQ (reference sequence). Trimming cost V 4 bases and J 5 bases; bases outside gene matches: 13. This CDR3 region has 17 residues. The CDR3 here is CASSSLEETGGRTEAFF. The CDR3 region has the DNA TGTGCCAGCAGCTCATTAGAAGAGACAGGGGGCAGGACTGAAGCTTTCTTT. Using reference TRBV13 and TRBJ1-1 for the parts outside the CDR3, the full variable domain is AAGVIQSPRHLIKEKRETATLKCYPIPRHDTVYWYQQGPGQDPQFLISFYEKMQSDKGSIPDRFSAQQFSDYHSELNMSSLELGDSALYFCASSSLEETGGRTEAFFGQGTRLTVV.

The chain combines TRBV25-1 with TRBJ1-4; 9 nucleotides agree with TRBD1. Losses at the gene ends were 3 bases for V and 8 bases for J; bases not matched to a gene: 7. The CDR3 runs to 15 residues. Germline V gene data show CDR1 as MGHDK and CDR2 as SYGVNS. The CDR3 coding sequence is TGTGCCAGCAGTGAGACAGGGGGGGCGGGGGAAAAACTGTTTTTT. This translates into CASSETGGAGEKLFF.

The rearrangement links TRBV6-5 to TRBJ2-5, with 8 bases fitting TRBD1. CDR3 size: 15 residues. Per the germline V gene, CDR1 is MNHEY and CDR2 is SVGAGI. The V gene end was trimmed by 6 bases and the J gene end by 5 bases; junction bases not matched to a gene: 11. The CDR3 spells CASSRGQGRIETQYF. As DNA, the CDR3 is TGTGCCAGCAGCAGAGGACAGGGAAGGATCGAGACCCAGTACTTC.

The V and J genes are TRBV7-9 and TRBJ2-5; perhaps TRBD2 as D (6 bases). The CDR3 covers 13 residues. Trimming pared 7 bases from V and 1 base from J, leaving 10 bases between. Looked up from germline, CDR1 is SEHNR and CDR2 is FQNEAQ (reference sequence). The CDR3: CASTAGSQETQYF. In DNA, the CDR3 is TGTGCCAGCACGGCGGGGAGCCAAGAGACCCAGTACTTC.

CDR3 protein: CASSLFDSGPPAYF. The CDR3 DNA reads as TGTGCCAGCAGCTTGTTCGACTCCGGCCCACCGGCGTACTTC. V usage is TRBV5-5 and J usage is TRBJ2-7; D is unclear. CDR3 length: 14 amino acids. Per the germline V gene, CDR1 is SGHKS and CDR2 is YYEKEE (reference sequence). Between the trimmed V and J ends, which lost 1 base and 12 bases, there was a span of 20 bases.

The chain recombines TRBV7-3 with TRBJ2-1; 7 nucleotides agree with TRBD2. The germline V gene has CDR1 SGHTA and CDR2 FQGTGA. Trimming removed 2 bases from V and 2 bases from J; junction bases left unmatched: 3. This CDR3 spans 15 amino acids. CDR3 protein: CASSLVSGTYNEQFF. The CDR3 DNA reads TGTGCCAGCAGCTTAGTGAGCGGGACCTACAATGAGCAGTTCTTC.

V and J are TRBV19 and TRBJ2-1, with D hard to call. Deletions cut 9 bases from V and 9 bases from J, with 12 bases between. CDR3 length: 11 amino acids. Germline values: CDR1 LNHDA, CDR2 SQIVND (reference sequence). The CDR3 spells CASPANGEQFF. Here the CDR3 DNA reads TGTGCCAGCCCTGCTAACGGTGAGCAGTTCTTC.

The chain couples TRBV18 to TRBJ2-3; D is undetermined. The CDR3 contains 14 residues. CDR1 is KGHSH and CDR2 is LQKENI in the germline V gene. With 5 bases removed from V and 0 bases from J, the gap between germline ends came to 9 bases. CDR3: CASSSYPSTDTQYF. DNA for the CDR3: TGTGCCAGCTCATCCTATCCAAGCACAGATACGCAGTATTTT.

The chain recombines TRBV14 with TRBJ1-2; D gene uncertain. CDR1 and CDR2 from the germline V gene are SGHDN and FVKESK. CDR3 length: 14 residues. Between the trimmed V and J ends, which lost 4 bases and 8 bases, there was a span of 17 bases. The CDR3 protein is CASSPSAQPRGYTF. The CDR3 coding sequence is TGTGCCAGCAGCCCCTCCGCACAGCCCAGGGGCTACACCTTC.

This clone was counted only a few times. The rearrangement links TRBV15 to TRBJ1-4, with D unresolved. Trimming removed 0 bases at V and 6 bases at J, with 14 bases between. The CDR3 is 16 residues long. Germline CDR1 reads LNHNV; CDR2 reads YYDKDF (reference sequence). CDR3 residues: CATSRDRQNTYEKLFF. The CDR3 nucleotides read TGTGCCACCAGCAGAGATCGTCAGAACACATATGAAAAACTGTTTTTT.

This clone has more than one count but fewer than ten. This chain uses TRBV9 with TRBJ1-2, with 7 bases identical to TRBD1. CDR3 length: 12 amino acids. The V segment lost 6 bases and the J segment 7 bases; nucleotides outside the gene matches: 6. From germline, CDR1 is SGDLS and CDR2 YYNGEE. The CDR3 DNA is TGTGCCAGCAACCGACAGGGTCTTGGCTACACCTTC. Translated, it gives CASNRQGLGYTF.

The gene calls are TRBV5-4 and TRBJ2-7; D might be TRBD1 (5 bases). The CDR3 is made up of 12 amino acids. The germline CDR1 and CDR2 sequences are SGHNT and YYREEE (reference sequence). Trimming took off 2 bases at V and 3 bases at J, with 6 bases between the two ends. CDR3 loop: CASSLGHYEQYF. The DNA of the CDR3 is TGTGCCAGCAGCTTAGGACACTACGAGCAGTACTTC.

The J gene is TRBJ2-6, the V gene TRBV2, with a tentative D call TRBD1 (7 bases). V lost 6 bases and J 2 bases, leaving 20 bases between the germline ends. This CDR3 spans 18 amino acids. Germline CDR1 SNHLY, CDR2 FYNNEI. The CDR3 sequence: CASSRGAGRPAGANVLTF. CDR3 in DNA: TGTGCCAGCAGCAGGGGGGCGGGTAGGCCGGCTGGGGCCAACGTCCTGACTTTC. Based on the CDR3 plus reference TRBV2 and TRBJ2-6, the full variable domain is EPEVTQTPSHQVTQMGQEVILRCVPISNHLYFYWYRQILGQKVEFLVSFYNNEISEKSEIFDDQFSVERPDGSNFTLKIRSTKLEDSAMYFCASSRGAGRPAGANVLTFGAGSRLTVL.

The CDR3 region is CSAARGHLETQYF. The CDR3 DNA sequence: TGCAGCGCGGCACGAGGACATTTGGAGACCCAGTACTTC. This rearrangement joins TRBV29-1 to TRBJ2-5; tentative D call: TRBD1 (5 bases). Per the germline V gene, CDR1 is SQVTM and CDR2 is ANQGSEA. The CDR3 length is 13 residues. The V and J ends lost 7 bases and 5 bases respectively, with 17 bases between them.

The V and J genes are TRBV4-3 and TRBJ1-4, with 7 bases aligning to TRBD1. V trimming: 3 bases; J trimming: 4 bases; junction bases outside the gene matches: 8. The CDR3 is 16 residues long. Germline V gene data show CDR1 as LGHNA and CDR2 as YSLEER. The CDR3 nucleotides read TGCGCCAGCAGCCAGCCTACAGGGGCGGTTAATGAAAAACTGTTTTTT. Residues: CASSQPTGAVNEKLFF.

The sample holds one count of this clone. V is TRBV7-6 and J is TRBJ1-5, with 10 bases identical to TRBD1. From germline, CDR1 is SGHVS and CDR2 FNYEAQ. This CDR3 region has 15 residues. V shed 5 bases and J 6 bases; nucleotides not matched to a gene: 7. CDR3 bases: TGTGCCAGCAGCCGGACAGGGGGATCGGGTCAGCCCCAGCATTTT. Its translation: CASSRTGGSGQPQHF. Drawing the rest from reference TRBV7-6 and TRBJ1-5, the complete variable domain is GAGVSQSPRYKVTKRGQDVALRCDPISGHVSLYWYRQALGQGPEFLTYFNYEAQQDKSGLPNDRFSAERPEGSISTLTIQRTEQRDSAMYRCASSRTGGSGQPQHFGDGTRLSIL.

The gene calls are TRBV18 and TRBJ2-7, with 9 bases that match TRBD1. The CDR3 has 15 amino acids. Germline assignment: CDR1 KGHSH and CDR2 LQKENI. Germline trimming cut 8 bases from V and 2 bases from J; bases unmatched to any gene: 10. The CDR3 sequence is CASRDPGQGTYEQYF. CDR3 coding DNA: TGTGCCAGCCGAGATCCGGGACAGGGAACCTACGAGCAGTACTTC.

The V call is TRBV5-1, the J call TRBJ2-7; the match to TRBD2 covers 13 bases. Trimming took 4 bases from V and 1 from J; bases not matched to a gene: 8. Germline CDR1 reads SGHRS; CDR2 reads YFSETQ. The CDR3 is made up of 17 amino acids. The CDR3, as DNA: TGCGCCAGCAGCAGGGGGACTAGCGGGGCCTCTTCCTACGAGCAGTACTTC. Amino acids: CASSRGTSGASSYEQYF.

The rearrangement uses TRBV5-6 and TRBJ1-2; 11 positions agree with TRBD1. This CDR3 is 15 amino acids long. The ends lost 4 bases at V and 2 bases at J; junction bases unmatched: 4. The germline V gene encodes CDR1 SGHDT and CDR2 YYEEEE. CDR3 bases: TGTGCCAGCAGCGCGGACAGGGGGCCAAACTATGGCTACACCTTC. Its translation: CASSADRGPNYGYTF.

The rearrangement links TRBV5-6 to TRBJ2-7; D may be TRBD2 (5 bases). CDR1 SGHDT and CDR2 YYEEEE come from the germline V gene. V lost 2 bases to trimming and J lost 2 bases, with 11 bases between them. This CDR3 contains 14 residues. The CDR3 here is CASSFSGDTYEQYF. CDR3 DNA sequence: TGTGCCAGCAGCTTCTCCGGGGATACCTACGAGCAGTACTTC.

This clone was seen more than once but under ten times. V usage is TRBV5-1 and J usage is TRBJ2-7, with 14 bases matching TRBD2. Germline V gene data show CDR1 as SGHRS and CDR2 as YFSETQ. The CDR3 totals 15 residues. Trimming at V came to 3 bases and at J to 6 bases, leaving 5 bases not matched to a gene. The CDR3 region is CASSWTSGGTSEQYF. The CDR3 nucleotides read TGCGCCAGCAGCTGGACTAGCGGGGGGACTAGCGAGCAGTACTTC.

This clone has a handful of counts. The chain has TRBV7-6 and TRBJ2-1, with 10 nucleotides matching TRBD2. With V trimmed by 1 base and J by 3 bases, 3 bases remained unmatched. This CDR3 region has 16 residues. Per the germline V gene, CDR1 is SGHVS and CDR2 is FNYEAQ. The DNA for the CDR3 is TGTGCCAGCAGCTTAGTAGCGGGGGGCTTCTACAATGAGCAGTTCTTC. This codes for CASSLVAGGFYNEQFF.

The chain is built from TRBV10-3 and TRBJ2-1, with 11 nucleotides matching TRBD2. This CDR3 is built from 16 residues. The germline V gene encodes CDR1 ENHRY and CDR2 SYGVKD. Unmatched junction bases numbered 9, after V lost 6 bases and J lost 5 bases. CDR3 amino acids: CAISYLLAGENNEQFF. The DNA for the CDR3 is TGTGCCATCAGCTACTTACTAGCGGGGGAAAACAATGAGCAGTTCTTC.

The rearrangement joins TRBV5-7 to TRBJ2-1, with a possible D match to TRBD2 (6 bases). TRBV5-7 is recorded as an ORF, its role being uncertain. The CDR3 has 16 residues. V lost 4 bases and J lost 5, with 19 bases in between. The CDR3: CASSPPPGRTHNEQFF. The CDR3 DNA reads TGTGCCAGCAGCCCTCCGCCGGGGAGGACCCACAATGAGCAGTTCTTC.

The V call is TRBV6-1, the J call TRBJ2-4; the D gene is possibly TRBD1 (5 bases). Trimming took off 2 bases at V and 7 bases at J, with 12 bases between the two ends. From germline, CDR1 is MNHNS and CDR2 SASEGT. The CDR3 contains 14 residues. The CDR3 loop reads CASSETAGNNIQYF. In DNA form, the CDR3 reads TGTGCCAGCAGTGAAACGGCAGGGAACAACATTCAGTACTTC.

The J gene is TRBJ2-7, the V gene TRBV7-2, with D possibly matching TRBD1 (5 bases). Germline V lookup: CDR1 SGHTA, CDR2 FQGNSA. Trimming took off 5 bases at V and 6 bases at J, with 23 bases between the two ends. The CDR3 has 16 amino acids. CDR3 in DNA: TGTGCCAGCAGCCCCTGCGTTCCCAGGGAATTCTGCGAGCAGTACTTC. Translated, it gives CASSPCVPREFCEQYF. Based on the CDR3 plus reference TRBV7-2 and TRBJ2-7, the full variable domain is GAGVSQSPSNKVTEKGKDVELRCDPISGHTALYWYRQSLGQGLEFLIYFQGNSAPDKSGLPSDRFSAERTGGSVSTLTIQRTQQEDSAVYLCASSPCVPREFCEQYFGPGTRLTVT.

The chain uses TRBV15 and TRBJ1-5; D gene unclear. Trimming took off 1 base at V and 2 bases at J, with 18 bases between the two ends. The CDR3 loop spans 18 amino acids. The germline gives CDR1 LNHNV, CDR2 YYDKDF (reference sequence). The CDR3 loop is CATSRAGETYFGNQPQHF. The CDR3 DNA reads as TGTGCCACCAGCAGAGCCGGGGAAACCTACTTTGGCAATCAGCCCCAGCATTTT.